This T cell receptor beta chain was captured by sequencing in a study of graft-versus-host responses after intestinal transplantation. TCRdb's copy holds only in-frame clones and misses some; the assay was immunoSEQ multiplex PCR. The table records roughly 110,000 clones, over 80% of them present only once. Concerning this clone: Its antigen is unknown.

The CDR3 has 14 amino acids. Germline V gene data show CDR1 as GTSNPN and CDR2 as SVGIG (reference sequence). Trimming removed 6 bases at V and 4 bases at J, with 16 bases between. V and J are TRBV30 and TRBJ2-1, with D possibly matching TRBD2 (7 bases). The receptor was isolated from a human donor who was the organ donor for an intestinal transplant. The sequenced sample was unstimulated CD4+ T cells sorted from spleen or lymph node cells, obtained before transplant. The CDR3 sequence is CACQGLAVYNEQFF. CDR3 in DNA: TGTGCCTGCCAGGGGCTAGCGGTGTACAATGAGCAGTTCTTC.